This T cell receptor (beta chain) was retrieved from a study of T-cell reconstitution after alpha-beta-depleted transplantation in children. General observations from the study: The study traced high day-60 TCRbeta diversity in some patients to surviving recipient T cells and thymic progenitors. By about two months after transplant, alpha-beta T cells reportedly arose from several hundred graft clones that had expanded.

In regard to this clonotype: The target antigen is unknown.

Unique molecular identifiers were built into the TCRbeta library. Via MiXCR, TCRdb re-called the PCR reads, giving one row per CDR3 protein. The table includes approximately 400,000 distinct CDR3 sequences, around 15% detected once. V lost 8 bases and J 2 bases, leaving 13 bases between the germline ends. The CDR3 extends over 12 amino acids. CDR1 and CDR2 (germline): GTSNPN, SVGIG (reference sequence). This clonotype was sampled from a boy in the first two years of life who had a stem cell transplant for Wiskott-Aldrich syndrome, so the T cells may come from the graft donor. V and J are TRBV30 and TRBJ2-7; D gene ambiguous. Sample: PBMCs, mostly from graft donor cells, taken 360 days after TCRalphabeta/CD19-depleted stem cell transplant. The CDR3 region is CAPKPGPYEQYF. The CDR3 DNA is TGTGCCCCCAAACCAGGCCCCTACGAGCAGTACTTC.